The present TCR beta chain was sequenced within a study of shared clonotypes between healthy human individuals. Study outcomes and limitations: Sharing of clonotypes among donors was expected to vary with sequencing depth.

The table came from immunoSEQ multiplex PCR; TCRdb's copy has only in-frame clones and leaves some out. This table holds about half a million clones, 79% found once. On this clone: Its antigen is unknown.

Only Caucasian adults living in Nashville, Tennessee served as donors. For genomic DNA, unsorted samples relied on around 81 million PBMCs. The CDR3 is 15 residues long. CDR1 is ENHRY and CDR2 is SYGVKD in the germline V gene. V lost 3 bases to trimming and J lost 2 bases, with 12 bases between them. V and J are TRBV10-3 and TRBJ2-3; D is perhaps TRBD2 (7 bases). The TCR originated in a woman aged 40 to 50 in good health. Some clones in this sample may be carry-over from other donors' samples. The material sequenced was PBMCs. The DNA for the CDR3 is TGTGCCATCAGTGAACAGGCGGGGGCCACAGATACGCAGTATTTT. Its translation: CAISEQAGATDTQYF.